The rows below give T cell receptor beta chains drawn from one sample of a study of blood T cell repertoires in COVID-19. The protocol was immunoSEQ multiplex PCR, while the TCRdb copy is restricted to in-frame clones and leaves out a portion. Found here are 150,000 to 200,000 clones, about nine tenths of them singletons; the top ten hold roughly 0.8%. The sequenced sample was PBMCs or T cells enriched from blood (not recorded which). The receptors here all came from a woman aged 18-29 years who had recovered from COVID-19. Each CDR3 is given with its conserved first and last residue. The D gene is left open where the match is weak. Expanded clones get a size class; other rows say once, few or many, or leave the size out.

J gene: TRBJ2-1
V gene: TRBV7-9
CDR3 length: 14
D gene: TRBD1
clone size: NA
CDR3 protein: CASSLGAGQDVRFF
CDR3 DNA: TGTGCCAGCAGCTTAGGGGCGGGACAGGACGTCCGGTTCTTC

J gene: TRBJ2-1
V gene: TRBV10-1
CDR3 length: 16
D gene: NA
clone size: NA
CDR3 protein: CASSEPTSGSPTEQFF
CDR3 DNA: TGCGCCAGCAGTGAACCCACTAGTGGGAGCCCCACCGAGCAGTTCTTC

J gene: TRBJ1-5
V gene: TRBV25-1
CDR3 length: 14
D gene: NA
clone size: once
CDR3 protein: CASSGGGSNQPQHF
CDR3 DNA: TGTGCCAGCAGTGGAGGCGGTAGCAATCAGCCCCAGCATTTT

J gene: TRBJ2-2
V gene: TRBV4-3
CDR3 length: 17
D gene: NA
clone size: NA
CDR3 protein: CASSQGPRGLVSGELFF
CDR3 DNA: TGCGCCAGCAGCCAAGGTCCCAGGGGCCTCGTTTCCGGGGAGCTGTTTTTT

J gene: TRBJ1-1
V gene: TRBV7-9
CDR3 length: 13
D gene: NA
clone size: NA
CDR3 protein: CASSLHPGTEAFF
CDR3 DNA: TGTGCCAGCAGCCTCCACCCCGGTACTGAAGCTTTCTTT

J gene: TRBJ2-6
V gene: TRBV28
CDR3 length: 15
D gene: NA
clone size: NA
CDR3 protein: CASSPPGSGANVLTF
CDR3 DNA: TGTGCCAGCAGTCCCCCGGGCTCTGGGGCCAACGTCCTGACTTTC

J gene: TRBJ1-2
V gene: TRBV19
CDR3 length: 12
D gene: TRBD1
clone size: NA
CDR3 protein: CASHDRGDGYTF
CDR3 DNA: TGTGCCAGTCATGACAGGGGAGATGGCTACACCTTC

J gene: TRBJ1-4
V gene: TRBV15
CDR3 length: 14
D gene: NA
clone size: NA
CDR3 protein: CATSTGDSNEKLFF
CDR3 DNA: TGTGCCACCAGCACAGGGGATAGTAATGAAAAACTGTTTTTT

J gene: TRBJ2-1
V gene: TRBV15
CDR3 length: 21
D gene: TRBD2
clone size: NA
CDR3 protein: CATSRDYERASGRAMGNEQFF
CDR3 DNA: TGTGCCACCAGCAGAGATTATGAGCGAGCTAGCGGGAGGGCCATGGGGAATGAGCAGTTCTTC

J gene: TRBJ1-1
V gene: TRBV28
CDR3 length: 15
D gene: TRBD1
clone size: NA
CDR3 protein: CASSPPGTGNTEAFF
CDR3 DNA: TGTGCCAGCAGCCCGCCCGGGACAGGGAACACTGAAGCTTTCTTT

J gene: TRBJ2-2
V gene: TRBV3-1/TRBV3-2
CDR3 length: 18
D gene: TRBD2
clone size: NA
CDR3 protein: CASSQDAGLGPNTGELFF
CDR3 DNA: TGTGCCAGCAGCCAAGACGCCGGACTAGGTCCGAACACCGGGGAGCTGTTTTTT

J gene: TRBJ2-1
V gene: TRBV7-7
CDR3 length: 13
D gene: TRBD1
clone size: NA
CDR3 protein: CASSLDRANEQFF
CDR3 DNA: TGTGCTAGCAGCTTGGACAGGGCGAATGAGCAGTTCTTC

J gene: TRBJ1-1
V gene: TRBV10-3
CDR3 length: 12
D gene: NA
clone size: NA
CDR3 protein: CAIQGLNTEAFF
CDR3 DNA: TGTGCCATCCAGGGCCTGAACACTGAAGCTTTCTTT

J gene: TRBJ2-7
V gene: TRBV4-2
CDR3 length: 16
D gene: TRBD2
clone size: NA
CDR3 protein: CASSQIAGGSSYEQYF
CDR3 DNA: TGTGCCAGCAGCCAAATAGCGGGAGGTAGCTCCTACGAGCAGTACTTC

J gene: TRBJ2-3
V gene: TRBV9
CDR3 length: 16
D gene: TRBD2
clone size: NA
CDR3 protein: CASDAGEGRFSDTQYF
CDR3 DNA: TGTGCCAGCGACGCGGGAGAGGGTCGTTTTTCAGATACGCAGTATTTT

J gene: TRBJ1-4
V gene: TRBV5-6
CDR3 length: 14
D gene: NA
clone size: NA
CDR3 protein: CASSLAGLNEKLFF
CDR3 DNA: TGTGCCAGCAGCTTGGCAGGGTTGAATGAAAAACTGTTTTTT

J gene: TRBJ2-5
V gene: TRBV6-2/TRBV6-3
CDR3 length: 18
D gene: TRBD2
clone size: NA
CDR3 protein: CASSSATSGSAYQETQYF
CDR3 DNA: TGTGCCAGCAGTTCAGCCACTAGCGGAAGTGCGTACCAAGAGACCCAGTACTTC

J gene: TRBJ2-5
V gene: TRBV10-3
CDR3 length: 14
D gene: NA
clone size: NA
CDR3 protein: CASSGTKGQETQYF
CDR3 DNA: TGTGCCTCGAGCGGGACAAAGGGCCAAGAGACCCAGTACTTC

J gene: TRBJ1-1
V gene: TRBV9
CDR3 length: 13
D gene: NA
clone size: NA
CDR3 protein: CASSVGGATEAFF
CDR3 DNA: TGTGCCAGCAGCGTAGGTGGGGCCACTGAAGCTTTCTTT

J gene: TRBJ2-1
V gene: TRBV7-8
CDR3 length: 13
D gene: TRBD2
clone size: NA
CDR3 protein: CASSSHRGGEQFF
CDR3 DNA: TGTGCCAGCAGCTCACACCGCGGGGGGGAGCAGTTCTTC

J gene: TRBJ2-7
V gene: TRBV18
CDR3 length: 14
D gene: NA
clone size: NA
CDR3 protein: CASSPTTPSYEQYF
CDR3 DNA: TGTGCCAGCTCACCGACGACACCCTCCTACGAGCAGTACTTC

J gene: TRBJ1-4
V gene: TRBV6-5
CDR3 length: 16
D gene: NA
clone size: NA
CDR3 protein: CASSYSLGTVSEKLFF
CDR3 DNA: TGTGCCAGCAGTTACTCTTTAGGGACTGTTTCGGAAAAACTGTTTTTT

J gene: TRBJ1-6
V gene: TRBV7-2
CDR3 length: 16
D gene: TRBD1
clone size: NA
CDR3 protein: CASSQKGQGAYSPLHF
CDR3 DNA: TGTGCCAGCAGCCAGAAAGGACAGGGGGCTTATTCACCCCTCCACTTT

J gene: TRBJ2-6
V gene: TRBV28
CDR3 length: 15
D gene: TRBD1
clone size: once
CDR3 protein: CASSRQGAGANVLTF
CDR3 DNA: TGTGCCAGCAGTAGACAGGGGGCTGGGGCCAACGTCCTGACTTTC

J gene: TRBJ2-3
V gene: TRBV4-1
CDR3 length: 11
D gene: NA
clone size: NA
CDR3 protein: CASSQRDTQYF
CDR3 DNA: TGCGCCAGCAGCCAACGGGATACGCAGTATTTT

J gene: TRBJ2-4
V gene: TRBV5-8
CDR3 length: 14
D gene: NA
clone size: NA
CDR3 protein: CAIPPLDIVNIQYF
CDR3 DNA: TGTGCCATCCCCCCCCTGGACATTGTAAACATTCAGTACTTC

J gene: TRBJ2-1
V gene: TRBV29-1
CDR3 length: 13
D gene: TRBD2
clone size: NA
CDR3 protein: CSVKREVLNEQFF
CDR3 DNA: TGCAGCGTTAAGCGGGAGGTTCTGAATGAGCAGTTCTTC

J gene: TRBJ1-5
V gene: TRBV5-1
CDR3 length: 13
D gene: TRBD1
clone size: few
CDR3 protein: CASSPGQRGEKHF
CDR3 DNA: TGCGCCAGCAGCCCGGGACAGAGGGGGGAAAAACATTTT

J gene: TRBJ1-5
V gene: TRBV28
CDR3 length: 16
D gene: TRBD1
clone size: few
CDR3 protein: CASTLAGTGAAQPQHF
CDR3 DNA: TGTGCCAGCACCTTAGCCGGGACAGGAGCGGCTCAGCCCCAGCATTTT

J gene: TRBJ2-5
V gene: TRBV19
CDR3 length: 14
D gene: NA
clone size: once
CDR3 protein: CASSNNRIRETQYF
CDR3 DNA: TGTGCCAGTAGTAACAACAGGATCCGAGAGACCCAGTACTTC

J gene: TRBJ2-7
V gene: TRBV20-1
CDR3 length: 10
D gene: NA
clone size: many
CDR3 protein: CSASGNEQYF
CDR3 DNA: TGCAGTGCTAGCGGGAACGAGCAGTACTTC

J gene: TRBJ1-1
V gene: TRBV5-1
CDR3 length: 15
D gene: NA
clone size: NA
CDR3 protein: CASSLERRMNTEAFF
CDR3 DNA: TGCGCCAGCAGCTTGGAGCGGAGAATGAACACTGAAGCTTTCTTT

J gene: TRBJ2-7
V gene: TRBV30
CDR3 length: 14
D gene: NA
clone size: once
CDR3 protein: CAWSKSEGSYEQYF
CDR3 DNA: TGTGCCTGGAGTAAAAGCGAGGGTTCCTACGAGCAGTACTTC

J gene: TRBJ1-5
V gene: TRBV19
CDR3 length: 14
D gene: NA
clone size: few
CDR3 protein: CASKQEYSNQPQHF
CDR3 DNA: TGTGCCAGTAAACAGGAGTATAGCAATCAGCCCCAGCATTTT

J gene: TRBJ2-2
V gene: TRBV7-4
CDR3 length: 20
D gene: TRBD2
clone size: once
CDR3 protein: CASSPRGASGIYLNTGELFF
CDR3 DNA: TGTGCCAGCAGCCCAAGGGGGGCTAGCGGGATATACTTGAACACCGGGGAGCTGTTTTTT

J gene: TRBJ2-3
V gene: TRBV15
CDR3 length: 15
D gene: NA
clone size: once
CDR3 protein: CATSGSRGISDTQYF
CDR3 DNA: TGTGCCACCAGCGGAAGTCGGGGGATCTCAGATACGCAGTATTTT

J gene: TRBJ2-1
V gene: TRBV4-2
CDR3 length: 15
D gene: NA
clone size: few
CDR3 protein: CASSPTRTKNNEQFF
CDR3 DNA: TGTGCCAGCAGCCCAACTCGGACTAAGAACAATGAGCAGTTCTTC

J gene: TRBJ2-7
V gene: TRBV3-1/TRBV3-2
CDR3 length: 14
D gene: NA
clone size: NA
CDR3 protein: CASSPFVGEGEQYF
CDR3 DNA: TGTGCCAGCAGCCCCTTTGTGGGAGAAGGCGAGCAGTACTTC

J gene: TRBJ1-5
V gene: TRBV5-8
CDR3 length: 16
D gene: TRBD1
clone size: NA
CDR3 protein: CASSDHGTGSGQPQHF
CDR3 DNA: TGTGCCAGCAGTGACCACGGGACAGGGAGCGGTCAGCCCCAGCATTTT

J gene: TRBJ1-4
V gene: TRBV3-1/TRBV3-2
CDR3 length: 15
D gene: TRBD1
clone size: NA
CDR3 protein: CASSLRTGGSEKLFF
CDR3 DNA: TGTGCCAGCAGCCTGAGGACAGGGGGGTCTGAAAAACTGTTTTTT

J gene: TRBJ2-5
V gene: TRBV7-2
CDR3 length: 15
D gene: NA
clone size: NA
CDR3 protein: CASSLDSGEGETQYF
CDR3 DNA: TGTGCCAGCAGCTTAGATTCAGGAGAGGGAGAGACCCAGTACTTC

J gene: TRBJ2-3
V gene: TRBV10-3
CDR3 length: 15
D gene: TRBD2
clone size: NA
CDR3 protein: CAISESAGERDTQYF
CDR3 DNA: TGTGCCATCAGTGAGTCGGCGGGAGAACGGGATACGCAGTATTTT

J gene: TRBJ1-1
V gene: TRBV12-3/TRBV12-4
CDR3 length: 12
D gene: TRBD1
clone size: once
CDR3 protein: CASSHGQGEAFF
CDR3 DNA: TGTGCCAGCAGCCATGGACAGGGTGAAGCTTTCTTT

J gene: TRBJ2-7
V gene: TRBV3-1/TRBV3-2
CDR3 length: 13
D gene: TRBD2
clone size: NA
CDR3 protein: CASSQDYGGRARF
CDR3 DNA: TGTGCCAGCAGCCAAGATTATGGCGGGAGGGCGCGTTTC

J gene: TRBJ1-6
V gene: TRBV3-1/TRBV3-2
CDR3 length: 15
D gene: TRBD1
clone size: NA
CDR3 protein: CASSQTGTGNSPLHF
CDR3 DNA: TGTGCCAGCAGCCAAACCGGGACAGGCAATTCACCCCTCCACTTT

J gene: TRBJ2-7
V gene: TRBV28
CDR3 length: 14
D gene: TRBD2
clone size: NA
CDR3 protein: CASQTPLADYEQYF
CDR3 DNA: TGTGCCAGCCAAACCCCACTAGCGGATTACGAGCAGTACTTC

J gene: TRBJ2-3
V gene: TRBV7-3
CDR3 length: 15
D gene: NA
clone size: NA
CDR3 protein: CASSYLAGNTDTQYF
CDR3 DNA: TGTGCCAGCAGCTACCTGGCGGGGAACACAGATACGCAGTATTTT

J gene: TRBJ2-1
V gene: TRBV7-6
CDR3 length: 15
D gene: TRBD1
clone size: NA
CDR3 protein: CASSYTGTGAREQFF
CDR3 DNA: TGTGCCAGCAGTTACACCGGGACAGGGGCTCGGGAGCAGTTCTTC

J gene: TRBJ2-5
V gene: TRBV7-7
CDR3 length: 14
D gene: NA
clone size: NA
CDR3 protein: CASSLGIRAETQYF
CDR3 DNA: TGTGCTAGCAGCTTAGGTATCAGGGCGGAGACCCAGTACTTC

J gene: TRBJ2-7
V gene: TRBV12-5
CDR3 length: 13
D gene: NA
clone size: NA
CDR3 protein: CARYRWDSYEQYF
CDR3 DNA: TGTGCTAGGTACAGGTGGGACTCCTACGAGCAGTACTTC

J gene: TRBJ2-2
V gene: TRBV5-4
CDR3 length: 20
D gene: TRBD2
clone size: NA
CDR3 protein: CTALAGGQPGGKTNTGELFF
CDR3 DNA: TGCACTGCTCTCGCGGGAGGGCAGCCCGGCGGGAAAACGAACACCGGGGAGCTGTTTTTT

J gene: TRBJ2-1
V gene: TRBV5-1
CDR3 length: 16
D gene: NA
clone size: NA
CDR3 protein: CASSLETTSSYNEQFF
CDR3 DNA: TGCGCCAGCAGCTTGGAGACTACCAGCTCCTACAATGAGCAGTTCTTC

J gene: TRBJ2-7
V gene: TRBV3-1/TRBV3-2
CDR3 length: 16
D gene: TRBD2
clone size: NA
CDR3 protein: CASSQEIASGAYEQYF
CDR3 DNA: TGTGCCAGCAGCCAAGAGATAGCTAGCGGGGCCTACGAGCAGTACTTC

J gene: TRBJ2-7
V gene: TRBV11-2
CDR3 length: 11
D gene: NA
clone size: NA
CDR3 protein: CASSLADEQYF
CDR3 DNA: TGTGCCAGCAGCTTAGCGGACGAGCAGTACTTC